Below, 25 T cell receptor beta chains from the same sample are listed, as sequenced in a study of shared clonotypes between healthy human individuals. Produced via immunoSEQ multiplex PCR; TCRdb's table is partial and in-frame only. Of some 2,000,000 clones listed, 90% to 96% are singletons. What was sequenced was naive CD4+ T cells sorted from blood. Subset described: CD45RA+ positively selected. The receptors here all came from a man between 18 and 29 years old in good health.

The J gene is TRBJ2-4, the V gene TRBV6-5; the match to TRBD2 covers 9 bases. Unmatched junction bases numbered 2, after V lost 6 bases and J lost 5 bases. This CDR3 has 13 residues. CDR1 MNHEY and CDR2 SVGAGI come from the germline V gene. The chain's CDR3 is CASRLAGENIQYF. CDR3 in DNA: TGTGCCAGCAGACTAGCGGGCGAAAACATTCAGTACTTC.

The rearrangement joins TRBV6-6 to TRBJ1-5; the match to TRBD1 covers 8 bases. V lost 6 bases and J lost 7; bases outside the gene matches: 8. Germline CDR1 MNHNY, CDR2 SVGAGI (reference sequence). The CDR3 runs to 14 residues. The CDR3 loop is CASRDRVFDQPQHF. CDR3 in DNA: TGTGCCAGCAGGGACAGGGTTTTTGACCAGCCCCAGCATTTT.

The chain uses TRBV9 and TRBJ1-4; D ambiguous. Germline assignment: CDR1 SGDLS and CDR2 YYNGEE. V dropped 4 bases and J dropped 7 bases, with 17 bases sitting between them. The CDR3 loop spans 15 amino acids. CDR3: CASSPRRGGVEKLFF. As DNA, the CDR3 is TGTGCCAGCAGCCCCCGACGGGGTGGGGTTGAAAAACTGTTTTTT.

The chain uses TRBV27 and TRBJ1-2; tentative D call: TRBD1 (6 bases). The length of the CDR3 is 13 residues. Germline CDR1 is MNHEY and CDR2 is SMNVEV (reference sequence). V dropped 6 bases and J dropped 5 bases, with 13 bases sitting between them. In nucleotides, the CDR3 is TGTGCCAGCAGCCTTGGTACAGGGTATGGCTACACCTTC. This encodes CASSLGTGYGYTF.

The CDR3: CASSQGRNYGYTF. The CDR3 DNA is TGTGCCAGCAGCCAGGGACGGAACTATGGCTACACCTTC. This chain links TRBV7-2 with TRBJ1-2, with D possibly being TRBD1 (5 bases). The V gene's germline CDR1 is SGHTA and CDR2 FQGNSA. This CDR3 comprises 13 residues. V was cut by 5 bases and J by 2 bases, with 9 bases left in between. Combining the CDR3 with reference TRBV7-2 and TRBJ1-2 gives the whole variable domain GAGVSQSPSNKVTEKGKDVELRCDPISGHTALYWYRQSLGQGLEFLIYFQGNSAPDKSGLPSDRFSAERTGGSVSTLTIQRTQQEDSAVYLCASSQGRNYGYTFGSGTRLTVV.

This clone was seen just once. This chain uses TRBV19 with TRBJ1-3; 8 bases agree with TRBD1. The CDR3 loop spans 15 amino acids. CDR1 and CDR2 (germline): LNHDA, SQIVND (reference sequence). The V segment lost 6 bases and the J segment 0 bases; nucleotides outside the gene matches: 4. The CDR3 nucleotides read TGTGCCAGTAGGGGACAGGCGATCTCTGGAAACACCATATATTTT. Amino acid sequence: CASRGQAISGNTIYF.

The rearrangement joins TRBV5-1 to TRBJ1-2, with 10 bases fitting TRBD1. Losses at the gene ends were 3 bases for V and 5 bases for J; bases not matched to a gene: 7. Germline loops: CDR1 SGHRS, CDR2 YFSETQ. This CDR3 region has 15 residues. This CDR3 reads CASSSGGQGKYGYTF. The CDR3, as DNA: TGCGCCAGCAGCTCTGGGGGACAGGGGAAATATGGCTACACCTTC.

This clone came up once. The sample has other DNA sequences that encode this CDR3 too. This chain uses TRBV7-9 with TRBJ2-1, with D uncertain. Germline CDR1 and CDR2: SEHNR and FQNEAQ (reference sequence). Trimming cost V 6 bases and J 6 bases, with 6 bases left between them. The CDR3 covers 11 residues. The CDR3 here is CASRQSNEQFF. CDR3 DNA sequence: TGTGCCAGCAGGCAGAGCAATGAGCAGTTCTTC.

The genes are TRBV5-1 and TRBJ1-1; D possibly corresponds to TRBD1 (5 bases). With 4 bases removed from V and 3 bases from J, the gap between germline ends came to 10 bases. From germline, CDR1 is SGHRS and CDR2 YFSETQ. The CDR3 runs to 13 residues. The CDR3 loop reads CASSQDTYTEAFF. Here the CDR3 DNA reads TGCGCCAGCAGCCAGGACACATACACTGAAGCTTTCTTT. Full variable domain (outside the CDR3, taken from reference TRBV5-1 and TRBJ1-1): KAGVTQTPRYLIKTRGQQVTLSCSPISGHRSVSWYQQTPGQGLQFLFEYFSETQRNKGNFPGRFSGRQFSNSRSEMNVSTLELGDSALYLCASSQDTYTEAFFGQGTRLTVV.

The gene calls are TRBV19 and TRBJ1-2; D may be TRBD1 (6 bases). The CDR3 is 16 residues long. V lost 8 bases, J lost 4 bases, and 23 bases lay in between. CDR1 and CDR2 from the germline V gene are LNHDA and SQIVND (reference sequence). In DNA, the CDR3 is TGTGCCAGTCGAGAACAGGGAAGGGCTTCTAGCTATGGCTACACCTTC. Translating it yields CASREQGRASSYGYTF.

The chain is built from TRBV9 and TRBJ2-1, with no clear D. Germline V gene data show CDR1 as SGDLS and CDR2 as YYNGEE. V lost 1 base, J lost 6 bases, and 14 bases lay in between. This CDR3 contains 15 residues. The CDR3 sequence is CASSVTGPPLNEQFF. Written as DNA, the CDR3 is TGTGCCAGCAGCGTAACCGGGCCTCCTCTCAATGAGCAGTTCTTC.

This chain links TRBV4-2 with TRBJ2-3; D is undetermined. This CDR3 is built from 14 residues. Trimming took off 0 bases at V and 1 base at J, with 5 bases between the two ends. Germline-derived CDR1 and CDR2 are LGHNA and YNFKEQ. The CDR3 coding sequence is TGTGCCAGCAGCCAAGATCCGGGCACAGATACGCAGTATTTT. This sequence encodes CASSQDPGTDTQYF.

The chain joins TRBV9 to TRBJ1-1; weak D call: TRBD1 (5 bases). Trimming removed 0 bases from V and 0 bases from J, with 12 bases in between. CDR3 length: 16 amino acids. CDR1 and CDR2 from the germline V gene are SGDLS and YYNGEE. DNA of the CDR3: TGTGCCAGCAGCGTAGTGGCAGGGCTGATGAACACTGAAGCTTTCTTT. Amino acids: CASSVVAGLMNTEAFF.

Written as DNA, the CDR3 is TGTGCCAGTAGTATACAAGTCCGGGACAGGATTTGGACTGAAGCTTTCTTT. Its protein is CASSIQVRDRIWTEAFF. The V call is TRBV19, the J call TRBJ1-1, with TRBD1 identical over 8 bases. Germline V CDR1 and CDR2: LNHDA, SQIVND (reference sequence). V dropped 2 bases and J dropped 5; count of bases not matched to a gene: 13. The CDR3 contains 17 residues.

This chain's CDR3 is CASSLRDGELFF. The DNA for the CDR3 is TGTGCCAGCAGCTTACGAGACGGGGAGCTGTTTTTT. The rearrangement links TRBV11-3 to TRBJ2-2, with D uncertain. The V end lost 2 bases, the J end lost 7 bases, and 5 bases lay between the germline ends. This CDR3 spans 12 amino acids. Germline values: CDR1 SGHNT, CDR2 YENEEA.

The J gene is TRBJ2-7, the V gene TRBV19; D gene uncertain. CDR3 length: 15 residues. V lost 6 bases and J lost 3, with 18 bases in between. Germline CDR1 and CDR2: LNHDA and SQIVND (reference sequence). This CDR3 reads CASRHTGLGFYEQYF. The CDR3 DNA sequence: TGTGCCAGTAGGCATACCGGGCTCGGCTTCTACGAGCAGTACTTC. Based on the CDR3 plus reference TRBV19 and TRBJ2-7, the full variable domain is DGGITQSPKYLFRKEGQNVTLSCEQNLNHDAMYWYRQDPGQGLRLIYYSQIVNDFQKGDIAEGYSVSREKKESFPLTVTSAQKNPTAFYLCASRHTGLGFYEQYFGPGTRLTVT.

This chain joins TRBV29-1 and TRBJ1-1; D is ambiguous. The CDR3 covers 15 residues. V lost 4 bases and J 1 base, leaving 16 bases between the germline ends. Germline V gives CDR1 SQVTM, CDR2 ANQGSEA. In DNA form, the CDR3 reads TGCAGCGTTGTTAATATGCACACATGGAACACTGAAGCTTTCTTT. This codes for CSVVNMHTWNTEAFF.

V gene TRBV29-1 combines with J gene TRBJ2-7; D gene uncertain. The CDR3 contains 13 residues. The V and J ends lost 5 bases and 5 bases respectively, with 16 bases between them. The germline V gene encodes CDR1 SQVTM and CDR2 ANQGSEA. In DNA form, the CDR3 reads TGCAGCGTTTTCCTCGACGGAGCGAACGAGCAGTACTTC. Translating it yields CSVFLDGANEQYF.

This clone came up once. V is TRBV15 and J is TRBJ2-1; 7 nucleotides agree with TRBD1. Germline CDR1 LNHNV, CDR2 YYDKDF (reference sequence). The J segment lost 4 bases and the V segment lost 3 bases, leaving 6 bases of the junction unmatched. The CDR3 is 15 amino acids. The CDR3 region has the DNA TGTGCCACCAGCAGTGGGACAGAGACGTACAATGAGCAGTTCTTC. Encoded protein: CATSSGTETYNEQFF.

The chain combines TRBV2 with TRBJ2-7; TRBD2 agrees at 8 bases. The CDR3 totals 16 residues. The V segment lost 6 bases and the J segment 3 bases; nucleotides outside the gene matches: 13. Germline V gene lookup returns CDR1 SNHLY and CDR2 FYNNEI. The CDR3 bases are TGTGCCAGCAGCCCCCCCCATTACGCGGGGGGCTACGAGCAGTACTTC. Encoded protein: CASSPPHYAGGYEQYF.

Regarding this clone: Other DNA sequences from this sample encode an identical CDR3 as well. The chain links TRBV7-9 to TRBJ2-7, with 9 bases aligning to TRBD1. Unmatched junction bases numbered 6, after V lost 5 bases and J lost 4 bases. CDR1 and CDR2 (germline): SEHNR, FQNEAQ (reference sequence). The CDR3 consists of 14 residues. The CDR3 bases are TGTGCCAGCAGCCTACAGGGGGCTCTGTACGAGCAGTACTTC. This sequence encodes CASSLQGALYEQYF. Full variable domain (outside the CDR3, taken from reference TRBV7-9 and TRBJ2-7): DTGVSQNPRHKITKRGQNVTFRCDPISEHNRLYWYRQTLGQGPEFLTYFQNEAQLEKSRLLSDRFSAERPKGSFSTLEIQRTEQGDSAMYLCASSLQGALYEQYFGPGTRLTVT.

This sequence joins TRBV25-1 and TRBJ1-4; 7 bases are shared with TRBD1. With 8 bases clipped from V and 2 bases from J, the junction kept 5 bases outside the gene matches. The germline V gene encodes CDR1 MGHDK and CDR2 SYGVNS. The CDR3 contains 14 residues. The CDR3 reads CASDQGGTNEKLFF. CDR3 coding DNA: TGTGCCAGCGACCAGGGGGGGACTAATGAAAAACTGTTTTTT.

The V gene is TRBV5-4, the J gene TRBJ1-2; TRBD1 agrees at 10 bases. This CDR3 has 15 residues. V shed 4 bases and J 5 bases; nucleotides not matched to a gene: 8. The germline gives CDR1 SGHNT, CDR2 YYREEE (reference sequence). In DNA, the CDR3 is TGTGCCAGCAGCATAAAGACAGGGGGCTGGTATGGCTACACCTTC. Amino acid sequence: CASSIKTGGWYGYTF. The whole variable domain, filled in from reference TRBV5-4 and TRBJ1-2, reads ETGVTQSPTHLIKTRGQQVTLRCSSQSGHNTVSWYQQALGQGPQFIFQYYREEENGRGNFPPRFSGLQFPNYSSELNVNALELDDSALYLCASSIKTGGWYGYTFGSGTRLTVV.

This chain's CDR3 is CASSPGVYGYTF. The CDR3 DNA follows: TGCGCCAGCAGCCCCGGGGTCTATGGCTACACCTTC. This chain joins TRBV5-1 and TRBJ1-2; D not certain. This CDR3 is built from 12 residues. Trimming pared 4 bases from V and 4 bases from J, leaving 8 bases between. Per the germline V gene, CDR1 is SGHRS and CDR2 is YFSETQ.

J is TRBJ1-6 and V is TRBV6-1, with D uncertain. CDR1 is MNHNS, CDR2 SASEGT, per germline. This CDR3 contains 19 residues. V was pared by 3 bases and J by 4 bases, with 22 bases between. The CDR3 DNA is TGTGCCAGCAGTGAGGGCAGGCTGGAGTCGGATACTTATAATTCACCCCTCCACTTT. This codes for CASSEGRLESDTYNSPLHF.